These T cell receptor beta chains were read from a single sample in a study of blood T cell repertoires in COVID-19. Method: immunoSEQ multiplex PCR; TCRdb's copy keeps in-frame clones and lacks some. The sample records 300,000 to 350,000 clones, roughly 89% being singletons. Source material: peripheral blood. All receptors come from a woman aged 40 to 55 with COVID-19, enrolled during active disease. Both conserved end residues are part of each CDR3. The order of the fields is J gene, V gene, CDR3 protein.

>TRBJ2-5|TRBV18
CASSPATRDETQYF
>TRBJ2-5|TRBV7-6
CASSHGLAGSETQYF
>TRBJ1-3|TRBV4-1
CASSDGTGANTIYF
>TRBJ2-5|TRBV7-2
CASSRTTQETQYF
>TRBJ2-3|TRBV7-2
CASSSWAGGASTDTQYF
>TRBJ2-2|TRBV11-3
CASSTRTDYTGELFF
>TRBJ1-2|TRBV12-3/TRBV12-4
CASPKTYYGYTF
>TRBJ2-3|TRBV11-2
CASSTGAGADTQYF
>TRBJ2-5|TRBV7-2
CASSRTGNQETQYF
>TRBJ1-1|TRBV7-9
CASSHKPGQSEAFF
>TRBJ1-5|TRBV30
CAWSDGLHQPQHF
>TRBJ2-4|TRBV7-2
CASSLAGVAKNIQYF
>TRBJ1-2|TRBV7-9
CASSLGRQGGKDGYTF
>TRBJ1-6|TRBV5-6
CASSHGPGDGSPLHF
>TRBJ1-5|TRBV30
CAWNAGQGHQPQHF
>TRBJ2-1|TRBV10-3
CAISEKLAGGYGEQFF
>TRBJ2-2|TRBV7-8
CASSPGLAGNIGELFF
>TRBJ1-1|TRBV7-9
CASSLAGGGHTEAFF
>TRBJ1-3|TRBV7-8
CASSLIIVGTIYF
>TRBJ2-7|TRBV10-3
CAISRLAGGSYEQYF
>TRBJ1-1|TRBV19
CASSMGQAPETEAFF
>TRBJ2-5|TRBV9
CASSRGTVQETQYF
>TRBJ1-6|TRBV2
CASGPAINSPLHF
>TRBJ1-1|TRBV7-9
CASSLDRTGSSEAFF
>TRBJ2-2|TRBV7-3
CASSPRTGHGELFF
>TRBJ1-1|TRBV7-2
CASSLRGAGSTEAFF
>TRBJ1-4|TRBV7-3
CASSLGTDSGKLFF
>TRBJ2-2|TRBV15
CATSSFFRTVTGELFF
>TRBJ1-2|TRBV25-1
CASRDSGANYGYTF
>TRBJ2-5|TRBV9
CASSVASGGAQETQYF
>TRBJ1-1|TRBV12-5
CASGPTDLNTEAFF
>TRBJ1-5|TRBV19
CASQPYGDRDQPQHF
>TRBJ2-1|TRBV5-6
CASSQFWTSGMNPRFF